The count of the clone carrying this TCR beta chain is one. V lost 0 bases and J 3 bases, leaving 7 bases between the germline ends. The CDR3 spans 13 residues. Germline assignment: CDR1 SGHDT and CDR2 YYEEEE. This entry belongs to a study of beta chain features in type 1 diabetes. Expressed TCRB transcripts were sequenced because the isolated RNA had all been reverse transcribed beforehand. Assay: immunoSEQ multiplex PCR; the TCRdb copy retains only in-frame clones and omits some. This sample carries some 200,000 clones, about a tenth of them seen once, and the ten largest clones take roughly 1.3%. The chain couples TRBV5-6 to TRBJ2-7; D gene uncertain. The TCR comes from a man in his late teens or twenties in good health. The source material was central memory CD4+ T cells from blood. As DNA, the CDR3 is TGTGCCAGCAGCTTGGGGGTTTTCTACGAGCAGTACTTC. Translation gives CASSLGVFYEQYF.